The 22 T cell receptor beta chains given below trace back to one sample, sequenced in a study of cytomegalovirus exposure and HLA in healthy donors. The PCR made use of 60 Vbeta and 13 Jbeta primers. This table comes from immunoSEQ multiplex PCR, and its TCRdb copy is limited to in-frame clones, with some not included. The sample has some 120,000 clones; roughly 83% are singletons. Sequenced input: PBMCs. The receptors were sampled from a man between 18 and 35 years old in good health and CMV-seronegative.

This clone was observed a single time. This rearrangement joins TRBV6-4 to TRBJ2-1, with 8 bases matching TRBD2. CDR1 MRHNA and CDR2 SNTAGT come from the germline V gene. CDR3 length: 16 amino acids. V was pared by 3 bases and J by 6 bases, with 10 bases of the junction left unmatched. CDR3 loop: CASSETRAGVGNEQFF. The CDR3 coding sequence is TGTGCCAGCAGTGAGACGAGAGCGGGAGTGGGCAATGAGCAGTTCTTC.

In its sample, this clone was seen once. The CDR3 is CASSLDSDTQYF. DNA of the CDR3: TGTGCCAGCAGCCTGGACTCAGATACGCAGTATTTT. The V gene is TRBV11-2, the J gene TRBJ2-3, with D tentatively TRBD2 (5 bases). The germline gives CDR1 SGHAT, CDR2 FQNNGV. The V end lost 5 bases, the J end lost 4 bases, and 7 bases lay between the germline ends. The CDR3 runs to 12 residues. Variable domain in full (rest from reference TRBV11-2 and TRBJ2-3): EAGVAQSPRYKIIEKRQSVAFWCNPISGHATLYWYQQILGQGPKLLIQFQNNGVVDDSQLPKDRFSAERLKGVDSTLKIQPAKLEDSAVYLCASSLDSDTQYFGPGTRLTVL.

The chain employs TRBV6-5 and TRBJ2-7; TRBD2 might be the D (5 bases). The germline gives CDR1 MNHEY, CDR2 SVGAGI. The CDR3 has 14 residues. V lost 10 bases and J 2 bases, leaving 18 bases between the germline ends. CDR3 in amino acids: CATRTLRVAYEQYF. In nucleotides, the CDR3 is TGTGCCACCCGAACTTTGAGGGTGGCCTACGAGCAGTACTTC.

The chain combines TRBV5-6 with TRBJ1-2, with 8 bases fitting TRBD1. The germline V gene has CDR1 SGHDT and CDR2 YYEEEE. The junction had 3 bases not matched to a gene; V was cut back by 2 bases and J by 3 bases. The CDR3 contains 14 residues. CDR3 in amino acids: CASSFQTGDYGYTF. DNA for the CDR3: TGTGCCAGCAGCTTCCAGACAGGGGACTATGGCTACACCTTC.

V is TRBV30 and J is TRBJ1-2; no clear D. V was pared by 0 bases and J by 2 bases, with 13 bases between. Per the germline V gene, CDR1 is GTSNPN and CDR2 is SVGIG (reference sequence). The CDR3 runs 15 residues. In DNA, the CDR3 is TGTGCCTGGAGTGTTCCTCGTGCCGCGAACTATGGCTACACCTTC. Amino acid sequence: CAWSVPRAANYGYTF.

The CDR3 is CATSRDKGAGDNEQFF. In nucleotides, the CDR3 is TGTGCCACCAGCAGAGATAAGGGGGCGGGCGACAATGAGCAGTTCTTC. The chain couples TRBV15 to TRBJ2-1, with 7 bases fitting TRBD1. V shed 0 bases and J 5 bases; nucleotides not matched to a gene: 7. Germline assignment: CDR1 LNHNV and CDR2 YYDKDF (reference sequence). The CDR3 is 16 amino acids.

The gene calls are TRBV5-8 and TRBJ1-3, with D hard to call. CDR3 length equals 15 residues. From germline, CDR1 is SGHTS and CDR2 YDEGEE. V lost 4 bases to trimming and J lost 3 bases, with 14 bases between them. CDR3 residues: CASSIGPGGGNTIYF. In DNA form, the CDR3 reads TGTGCCAGCAGCATCGGACCGGGAGGTGGAAACACCATATATTTT.

This sequence joins TRBV28 and TRBJ2-7; 10 bases fit TRBD2. V lost 8 bases to trimming and J lost 4 bases; unmatched junction nucleotides: 11. The CDR3 extends over 15 amino acids. In germline, CDR1 is MDHEN, CDR2 SYDVKM. This chain's CDR3 is CASLPGASGSYEQYF. The DNA of the CDR3 is TGTGCCAGCCTTCCCGGGGCTAGCGGGAGTTACGAGCAGTACTTC. The whole variable domain, remainder taken from reference TRBV28 and TRBJ2-7, is DVKVTQSSRYLVKRTGEKVFLECVQDMDHENMFWYRQDPGLGLRLIYFSYDVKMKEKGDIPEGYSVSREKKERFSLILESASTNQTSMYLCASLPGASGSYEQYFGPGTRLTVT.

The chain combines TRBV11-2 with TRBJ1-3, with D maybe TRBD1 (5 bases). The CDR3 is made up of 14 amino acids. The germline CDR1 and CDR2 sequences are SGHAT and FQNNGV. Trimming left V 5 bases short and J 5 bases short, with 13 bases between. This chain's CDR3 is CASSPSDTRNTIYF. Here the CDR3 DNA reads TGTGCCAGCAGCCCCTCGGACACCAGAAACACCATATATTTT. The full variable domain, rest sourced from reference TRBV11-2 and TRBJ1-3, is EAGVAQSPRYKIIEKRQSVAFWCNPISGHATLYWYQQILGQGPKLLIQFQNNGVVDDSQLPKDRFSAERLKGVDSTLKIQPAKLEDSAVYLCASSPSDTRNTIYFGEGSWLTVV.

The chain combines TRBV14 with TRBJ1-3; a weak D match, TRBD1 (5 bases). Germline V gene data show CDR1 as SGHDN and CDR2 as FVKESK. Trimming cost V 6 bases and J 1 base, with 10 bases left between them. This CDR3 comprises 14 residues. The CDR3 protein is CASSHGHSGNTIYF. For the CDR3, the DNA is TGTGCCAGCAGTCACGGACATTCTGGAAACACCATATATTTT.

The chain couples TRBV11-2 to TRBJ2-5; a weak D match, TRBD1 (6 bases). The DNA end favors TRBJ2-7, so the J call may be wrong. The V gene's germline CDR1 is SGHAT and CDR2 FQNNGV. This CDR3 region has 15 residues. This chain's CDR3 is CASSSSTGDPYEQYF. The CDR3 DNA reads as TGTGCCAGCAGCTCTTCGACAGGTGACCCCTACGAGCAGTACTTC.

The chain is built from TRBV6-1 and TRBJ2-1; TRBD1 matches at 7 bases. CDR3 length: 13 amino acids. Trimming removed 10 bases from V and 4 bases from J; junction bases left unmatched: 7. The germline V gene encodes CDR1 MNHNS and CDR2 SASEGT. CDR3 nucleotides: TGTGCCACTAAAGGACAGGCATACAATGAGCAGTTCTTC. Residues: CATKGQAYNEQFF.

The V gene is TRBV9, the J gene TRBJ2-2, with D unclear. CDR1 is SGDLS, CDR2 YYNGEE, per germline. V shed 4 bases and J shed 9 bases, with 16 bases lying between them. The CDR3 totals 14 residues. This chain's CDR3 is CASSPSGSDRELFF. CDR3 bases: TGTGCCAGCAGCCCATCCGGGTCCGACCGGGAGCTGTTTTTT.

In this sample, this clone turned up a few times. The V call is TRBV9, the J call TRBJ2-1; weak D call: TRBD1 (6 bases). The CDR3 is made up of 17 amino acids. Germline V CDR1 and CDR2: SGDLS, YYNGEE. V shed 0 bases and J shed 4 bases, with 17 bases lying between them. The CDR3 reads CASSVVDTGTKYNEQFF. CDR3 DNA: TGTGCCAGCAGCGTAGTGGACACAGGGACCAAATACAATGAGCAGTTCTTC.

The chain combines TRBV2 with TRBJ1-2; D gene ambiguous. The ends were cut back, 7 bases at V and 4 bases at J, with 16 bases in the middle. Germline assignment: CDR1 SNHLY and CDR2 FYNNEI. The CDR3 sequence is 14 residues long. CDR3: CASKEEVSVYGYTF. In DNA form, the CDR3 reads TGTGCCAGCAAGGAGGAGGTCTCCGTCTATGGCTACACCTTC.

The rearrangement uses TRBV10-1 and TRBJ1-5; 7 nucleotides align to TRBD1. Germline CDR1 WNHNN, CDR2 SYGVQD (reference sequence). The CDR3 spans 18 residues. Trimming cost V 6 bases and J 0 bases; bases outside gene matches: 14. CDR3 sequence: CASRLKRDSHYSNQPQHF. In DNA form, the CDR3 reads TGCGCCAGCAGACTGAAAAGGGACAGCCATTATAGCAATCAGCCCCAGCATTTT.

CDR3 loop: CASSLFIGAVSTSEAFF. As DNA, the CDR3 is TGTGCCAGCAGCTTATTTATAGGGGCAGTTAGTACGTCGGAAGCTTTCTTT. The chain carries TRBV7-3 and TRBJ1-1; a possible D gene is TRBD1 (5 bases). This CDR3 contains 17 residues. Germline lookup yields CDR1 SGHTA and CDR2 FQGTGA. V was clipped by 2 bases and J by 8 bases, with 24 bases between them.

The chain links TRBV11-2 to TRBJ1-6, with TRBD1 matching over 7 bases. Germline V gene lookup returns CDR1 SGHAT and CDR2 FQNNGV. V trimming: 4 bases; J trimming: 4 bases; junction bases outside the gene matches: 10. CDR3 length: 17 amino acids. In DNA, the CDR3 is TGTGCCAGCAGCTCAATTTCAGGGGGACCTTATAATTCACCCCTCCACTTT. Translated, it gives CASSSISGGPYNSPLHF.

The V gene is TRBV7-2, the J gene TRBJ2-7, with D possibly TRBD2 on 6 matching bases. The CDR3 is 16 amino acids. CDR1 and CDR2 (germline): SGHTA, FQGNSA. Trimming shortened V by 2 bases and J by 4 bases, and 18 bases separated the two germline ends. The CDR3 sequence: CASSLIAAGPKYEQYV. DNA for the CDR3: TGTGCCAGCAGCTTAATCGCCGCGGGACCTAAGTACGAGCAGTACGTC.

This rearrangement joins TRBV12-5 to TRBJ2-1, with a possible D match to TRBD2 (7 bases). The CDR3 loop spans 15 amino acids. V dropped 2 bases and J dropped 9 bases, with 17 bases sitting between them. Germline CDR1 is LGHNT and CDR2 is FRNRAP. The CDR3 is CASGLKGGGLGEQFF. DNA for the CDR3: TGTGCTAGTGGTTTGAAAGGGGGGGGGCTCGGTGAGCAGTTCTTC.

V and J are TRBV18 and TRBJ1-2, with a weak D call TRBD1 (6 bases). CDR3 length equals 14 residues. CDR1 and CDR2 from the germline V gene are KGHSH and LQKENI. V was trimmed by 3 bases and J by 3 bases, leaving 11 bases between them. CDR3 nucleotides: TGTGCCAGCTCACCCATGGACAGCGACTATGGCTACACCTTC. This gives the protein CASSPMDSDYGYTF.

The V gene is TRBV10-3, the J gene TRBJ1-2; the match to TRBD1 covers 11 bases. Germline CDR1 ENHRY, CDR2 SYGVKD. The length of the CDR3 is 16 residues. V shed 4 bases and J 6 bases; nucleotides not matched to a gene: 10. DNA of the CDR3: TGTGCCATCAGTGCGGGACAGGGGGTGCCAGGGGATGGCTACACCTTC. Residues: CAISAGQGVPGDGYTF.